This entry lists 15 T cell receptor beta chains sequenced from one sample in a study of beta chain features in type 1 diabetes. Findings of the study overall: People with Type 1 diabetes carried modestly yet significantly shorter TCRB CDR3s in all four CD4+ subsets.

Expressed TCRB transcripts got sequenced, as all isolated RNA was reverse transcribed. Generated by immunoSEQ multiplex PCR, the TCRdb table keeps only in-frame clones and is missing some. The sample contains 600,000 or so clones, around an eighth of which appear only once. The antigens for these receptors are not known. The specimen was naive CD4+ T cells from blood. The receptors here all came from a man aged 25-40 years with type 1 diabetes.

The chain employs TRBV29-1 and TRBJ2-5; 13 positions agree with TRBD2. This CDR3 is 16 amino acids long. V was clipped by 1 base and J by 2 bases; unmatched bases: 4. The V gene's germline CDR1 is SQVTM and CDR2 ANQGSEA. DNA of the CDR3: TGCAGCGTTGAAGGGACTAGCGGGGGATTACAAGAGACCCAGTACTTC. Its protein product is CSVEGTSGGLQETQYF.

The V gene is TRBV15, the J gene TRBJ2-1; D not resolved. The length of the CDR3 is 15 residues. V gave up 0 bases and J gave up 8 bases, with 14 bases separating them. Germline loops: CDR1 LNHNV, CDR2 YYDKDF (reference sequence). As DNA, the CDR3 is TGTGCCACCAGCAGAGATGTTTCCCTAGGCCATGAGCAGTTCTTC. Translating it yields CATSRDVSLGHEQFF. Filled out from reference TRBV15 and TRBJ2-1, the complete variable domain reads DAMVIQNPRYQVTQFGKPVTLSCSQTLNHNVMYWYQQKSSQAPKLLFHYYDKDFNNEADTPDNFQSRRPNTSFCFLDIRSPGLGDTAMYLCATSRDVSLGHEQFFGPGTRLTVL.

In this sample, this clone turned up a few times. The chain is built from TRBV6-6 and TRBJ1-1; 7 positions agree with TRBD1. From germline, CDR1 is MNHNY and CDR2 SVGAGI (reference sequence). V was clipped by 2 bases and J by 1 base; unmatched bases: 4. This CDR3 is built from 15 residues. CDR3 amino acids: CASSYRGQTNTEAFF. The CDR3 region has the DNA TGTGCCAGCAGTTACCGGGGACAGACGAACACTGAAGCTTTCTTT.

This clone turned up a few times. The rearrangement joins TRBV13 to TRBJ2-1; 13 positions match TRBD2. The CDR3 is made up of 16 amino acids. V gave up 2 bases and J gave up 8 bases; unmatched junction bases: 6. Per germline, CDR1 PRHDT and CDR2 FYEKMQ (reference sequence). In DNA form, the CDR3 reads TGTGCCAGCAGCTTAACTAGCGGGGGGGCTTTAGATGAGCAGTTCTTC. Translating gives CASSLTSGGALDEQFF. The whole variable domain, filled in from reference TRBV13 and TRBJ2-1, reads AAGVIQSPRHLIKEKRETATLKCYPIPRHDTVYWYQQGPGQDPQFLISFYEKMQSDKGSIPDRFSAQQFSDYHSELNMSSLELGDSALYFCASSLTSGGALDEQFFGPGTRLTVL.

This chain links TRBV19 with TRBJ2-5, with no clear D. This CDR3 has 13 residues. Trimming removed 7 bases from V and 5 bases from J, with 14 bases in between. Germline V gene lookup returns CDR1 LNHDA and CDR2 SQIVND (reference sequence). CDR3 protein: CASNLHPRETQYF. CDR3 coding DNA: TGTGCCAGTAATCTACACCCTCGGGAGACCCAGTACTTC.

V and J are TRBV4-3 and TRBJ2-3, with a weak D call TRBD1 (5 bases). CDR1 LGHNA and CDR2 YSLEER come from the germline V gene. The CDR3 runs to 15 residues. V shed 0 bases and J shed 0 bases, with 7 bases lying between them. DNA for the CDR3: TGCGCCAGCAGCCAAGACGACAGCAGCACAGATACGCAGTATTTT. Amino acid sequence: CASSQDDSSTDTQYF.

The chain links TRBV9 to TRBJ1-3; D may be TRBD1 (6 bases). Germline CDR1 is SGDLS and CDR2 is YYNGEE. The length of the CDR3 is 16 residues. V dropped 4 bases and J dropped 2 bases, with 16 bases sitting between them. CDR3 protein: CASSPTSGATGNTIYF. The CDR3 DNA is TGTGCCAGCAGCCCGACTTCAGGGGCCACTGGAAACACCATATATTTT.

This sequence joins TRBV27 and TRBJ2-1; D unresolved. Per germline, CDR1 MNHEY and CDR2 SMNVEV (reference sequence). V was clipped by 6 bases and J by 6 bases, with 18 bases between them. The CDR3 runs 15 residues. CDR3 in DNA: TGTGCCAGCAGGGGTACGTGGGCGGTGAGCAATGAGCAGTTCTTC. Protein: CASRGTWAVSNEQFF.

This rearrangement joins TRBV4-3 to TRBJ1-2, with D tentatively TRBD1 (5 bases). Trimming pared 2 bases from V and 2 bases from J, leaving 12 bases between. The CDR3 totals 15 residues. Germline assignment: CDR1 LGHNA and CDR2 YSLEER. This CDR3 is CASSQPEGPNYGYTF. The CDR3 DNA reads as TGCGCCAGCAGCCAACCGGAGGGACCGAACTATGGCTACACCTTC.

This clone has more than one count but fewer than ten. The chain links TRBV4-3 to TRBJ1-1; 11 bases map to TRBD1. CDR3 length equals 15 residues. V dropped 6 bases and J dropped 5; count of bases not matched to a gene: 8. The V gene's germline CDR1 is LGHNA and CDR2 YSLEER. This CDR3 is CASSGQGAVLTEAFF. As DNA, the CDR3 is TGCGCCAGCAGTGGACAGGGGGCTGTGTTGACTGAAGCTTTCTTT.

This clone was seen only once. V and J are TRBV18 and TRBJ2-2; 9 nucleotides agree with TRBD1. Germline V CDR1 and CDR2: KGHSH, LQKENI. This CDR3 spans 16 amino acids. J was trimmed by 2 bases and V by 1 base; bases with no gene match: 2. CDR3 region: CASSPQDRGNTGELFF. As DNA, the CDR3 is TGTGCCAGCTCACCACAGGACAGGGGAAACACCGGGGAGCTGTTTTTT. Drawing the rest from reference TRBV18 and TRBJ2-2, the complete variable domain is NAGVMQNPRHLVRRRGQEARLRCSPMKGHSHVYWYRQLPEEGLKFMVYLQKENIIDESGMPKERFSAEFPKEGPSILRIQQVVRGDSAAYFCASSPQDRGNTGELFFGEGSRLTVL.

The genes are TRBV11-2 and TRBJ1-2; D ambiguous. This CDR3 has 12 residues. In germline, CDR1 is SGHAT, CDR2 FQNNGV. Trimming stripped 0 bases from V and 8 bases from J, with 7 bases between. The DNA of the CDR3 is TGTGCCAGCAGCTTAGACCCACGGGGCTACACCTTC. It specifies CASSLDPRGYTF.

The V and J genes are TRBV10-3 and TRBJ2-3; TRBD2 aligns across 10 bases. The V and J ends lost 10 bases and 1 base, in that order; junction bases with no gene match: 5. CDR1 is ENHRY and CDR2 is SYGVKD in the germline V gene. The CDR3 is 14 residues long. The CDR3 here is CAKNGTSGTDTQYF. The CDR3, as DNA: TGTGCCAAGAACGGGACTAGCGGCACAGATACGCAGTATTTT.

This clone was found a few times. The CDR3 here is CASRETSGGTNEQFF. DNA of the CDR3: TGTGCCAGCAGGGAGACTAGCGGGGGGACCAATGAGCAGTTCTTC. The V gene is TRBV11-1, the J gene TRBJ2-1, with 13 bases that match TRBD2. This CDR3 is built from 15 residues. After removal of 6 bases from V and 6 bases from J, the junction contained 5 bases not matched to a gene. The germline gives CDR1 SGHAT, CDR2 FQDESV (reference sequence).

The rearrangement uses TRBV18 and TRBJ2-2; D uncertain. The germline V gene has CDR1 KGHSH and CDR2 LQKENI. The CDR3 has 15 residues. V lost 2 bases, J lost 1 base, and 8 bases lay in between. The CDR3, as DNA: TGTGCCAGCTCACCAGGCATGGGGAACACCGGGGAGCTGTTTTTT. Translating gives CASSPGMGNTGELFF.